This TCR beta chain is drawn from a study of cytomegalovirus exposure and HLA in healthy donors. Study conclusions and caveats: In a later analysis, across HLA loci, associated TCR counts were highest for DRB1, lowest for HLA-C.

This clone was picked up a small number of times. Its antigen is still unknown. Vbeta (60) and Jbeta (13) primers were used in the PCR. Sequenced by immunoSEQ multiplex PCR; TCRdb stores in-frame clones only, minus some. The sample contains more than 80,000 clones, about 76% of which appear only once. The V and J ends lost 8 bases and 1 base respectively, with 5 bases between them. The CDR3 has 11 residues. In germline, CDR1 is MNHGY, CDR2 SAAAGT. Absent from the records is this donor's CMV serostatus. The material sequenced was PBMCs. This chain uses TRBV6-8 with TRBJ1-1; D remains unclear. The TCR was taken from a human donor in good health. The DNA for the CDR3 is TGTGCCAGCGAGGGGAACACTGAAGCTTTCTTT. Translated, it gives CASEGNTEAFF.